One sample yielded the 12 T cell receptor beta chains listed below, sequenced in a study of shared clonotypes between healthy human individuals. Repertoires were generated with immunoSEQ multiplex PCR, while TCRdb's copy carries only in-frame clones and drops some. The profile covers fewer than 1.6 million clones, with less than 99% appearing a single time and around 0.38% taken by the ten largest. The specimen sequenced was naive CD4+ T cells sorted from blood. Subset reported: CD45RA+ positively selected. The origin of the receptors is a man younger than 40 in good health.

The V and J genes are TRBV11-2 and TRBJ2-7; TRBD1 is a possible D gene (6 bases). The CDR3 has 17 amino acids. Germline CDR1 reads SGHAT; CDR2 reads FQNNGV. Between the trimmed V and J ends, which lost 1 base and 0 bases, there was a span of 16 bases. CDR3 nucleotides: TGTGCCAGCAGCTTAGCCCGGTCGGGCAGGGGCTCCTACGAGCAGTACTTC. Translated: CASSLARSGRGSYEQYF.

The rearrangement uses TRBV2 and TRBJ2-1; maybe TRBD2 (5 bases). Germline V CDR1 and CDR2: SNHLY, FYNNEI. Trimming pared 5 bases from V and 0 bases from J, leaving 8 bases between. This CDR3 is 14 amino acids long. CDR3 DNA sequence: TGTGCCAGCAGTTTCGAGGGCTCCTACAATGAGCAGTTCTTC. It translates to CASSFEGSYNEQFF.

The chain is built from TRBV9 and TRBJ1-1; 9 bases are shared with TRBD1. J was trimmed by 4 bases and V by 4 bases; bases with no gene match: 8. From germline, CDR1 is SGDLS and CDR2 YYNGEE. The CDR3 totals 15 residues. CDR3 sequence (DNA): TGTGCCAGCAGCCCACCCCCGGACAGGGGCACTGAAGCTTTCTTT. It translates to CASSPPPDRGTEAFF. Full variable domain (rest looked up from reference TRBV9 and TRBJ1-1): DSGVTQTPKHLITATGQRVTLRCSPRSGDLSVYWYQQSLDQGLQFLIQYYNGEERAKGNILERFSAQQFPDLHSELNLSSLELGDSALYFCASSPPPDRGTEAFFGQGTRLTVV.

This sequence joins TRBV28 and TRBJ2-4, with D perhaps matching TRBD2 (5 bases). The CDR3 totals 22 residues. The germline gives CDR1 MDHEN, CDR2 SYDVKM. The V and J ends lost 3 bases and 0 bases respectively, with 30 bases between them. CDR3 in amino acids: CASSLGSSFSVRRGSAKNIQYF. For the CDR3, the DNA is TGTGCCAGCAGTTTGGGTAGCAGTTTTTCGGTTCGGCGAGGGTCAGCCAAAAACATTCAGTACTTC. Complete variable domain (other parts from reference TRBV28 and TRBJ2-4): DVKVTQSSRYLVKRTGEKVFLECVQDMDHENMFWYRQDPGLGLRLIYFSYDVKMKEKGDIPEGYSVSREKKERFSLILESASTNQTSMYLCASSLGSSFSVRRGSAKNIQYFGAGTRLSVL.

CDR3 residues: CASSLGLGGQSYEQYF. In DNA, the CDR3 is TGCGCCAGCAGCTTGGGATTGGGGGGGCAATCCTACGAGCAGTACTTC. The chain uses TRBV5-1 and TRBJ2-7; possibly TRBD2 for D (7 bases). Germline CDR1 reads SGHRS; CDR2 reads YFSETQ. The CDR3 is 16 residues long. V lost 0 bases and J lost 1, with 14 bases in between.

The rearrangement joins TRBV9 to TRBJ1-2, with a possible D match to TRBD1 (6 bases). V lost 4 bases and J lost 4, with 17 bases in between. In germline, CDR1 is SGDLS, CDR2 YYNGEE. There are 15 residues in the CDR3. CDR3 protein: CASSPPSDRPYGYTF. The DNA for the CDR3 is TGTGCCAGCAGCCCCCCTTCAGACAGGCCCTATGGCTACACCTTC.

This sequence joins TRBV4-1 and TRBJ2-7; 7 bases fit TRBD1. Germline values: CDR1 MGHRA, CDR2 YSYEKL. The V segment lost 5 bases and the J segment 7 bases; nucleotides outside the gene matches: 14. The CDR3 is made up of 15 amino acids. CDR3 loop: CASSRLGQTFGEQYF. DNA of the CDR3: TGCGCCAGCAGCAGACTGGGACAGACTTTTGGGGAGCAGTACTTC.

V is TRBV10-2 and J is TRBJ2-7, with 9 bases identical to TRBD2. The trim removed 5 bases at V and 4 bases at J, leaving 18 bases unmatched. Germline CDR1 and CDR2: WSHSY and SAAADI. The CDR3 covers 18 residues. This chain's CDR3 is CASSFGPSTSGQRYEQYF. The CDR3, as DNA: TGCGCCAGCAGTTTTGGTCCGTCCACTAGCGGGCAAAGGTACGAGCAGTACTTC.

The CDR3, as DNA: TGTGCCAGCATGGCTAGCGGGAGTGATACGCAGTATTTT. Translated: CASMASGSDTQYF. This chain joins TRBV7-9 and TRBJ2-3, with 10 bases fitting TRBD2. The J segment lost 6 bases and the V segment lost 7 bases, leaving 4 bases of the junction unmatched. The germline V gene has CDR1 SEHNR and CDR2 FQNEAQ (reference sequence). This CDR3 is 13 amino acids long.

This chain links TRBV28 with TRBJ2-7; no definite D call. Germline V CDR1 and CDR2: MDHEN, SYDVKM. V lost 6 bases to trimming and J lost 12 bases, with 15 bases between them. This CDR3 comprises 11 residues. DNA for the CDR3: TGTGCCAGCAGGACCCCAGACTTGGTGTACTTC. It yields the protein CASRTPDLVYF.

V usage is TRBV7-8 and J usage is TRBJ1-2; D is possibly TRBD1 (6 bases). The CDR3 contains 13 residues. The germline V gene encodes CDR1 SGHVS and CDR2 FQNEAQ. The V gene lost 3 bases and the J gene lost 2 bases, with 7 bases spanning the gap. The CDR3 nucleotides read TGTGCCAGCAGCTTCGGACAGAACTATGGCTACACCTTC. Amino acid sequence: CASSFGQNYGYTF.

V usage is TRBV5-5 and J usage is TRBJ2-5, with D unresolved. CDR1 is SGHKS and CDR2 is YYEKEE in the germline V gene (reference sequence). V lost 8 bases and J 3 bases, leaving 14 bases between the germline ends. CDR3 length equals 13 residues. The CDR3 here is CASPSPQEETQYF. As DNA, the CDR3 is TGTGCCAGTCCCTCCCCCCAGGAAGAGACCCAGTACTTC.